This TCR beta chain was profiled in a study of blood T cells in healthy people across ages. The V gene lost 6 bases and the J gene lost 6 bases, with 17 bases spanning the gap. The germline V gene encodes CDR1 DFQATT and CDR2 SNEGSKA (reference sequence). The CDR3 has 14 residues. Sample-barcoded 5' priming and a J-beta primer mix drove a second PCR of about 6 to 11 cycles. TCRdb processed the 5' RACE reads anew with MiXCR; each CDR3 protein has one entry. The data contain 1.5 million to 2 million distinct CDR3 sequences, approximately 50% of them singletons. V usage is TRBV20-1 and J usage is TRBJ2-2, with D possibly being TRBD1 or TRBD2 (5 bases each). This clonotype was sampled from a woman aged 35 to 49 in good health. Sequencing was performed on blood. The CDR3 sequence is CSAPSRGAAGELFF. The CDR3 DNA sequence: TGCAGTGCCCCTTCCCGAGGGGCCGCCGGGGAGCTGTTTTTT.